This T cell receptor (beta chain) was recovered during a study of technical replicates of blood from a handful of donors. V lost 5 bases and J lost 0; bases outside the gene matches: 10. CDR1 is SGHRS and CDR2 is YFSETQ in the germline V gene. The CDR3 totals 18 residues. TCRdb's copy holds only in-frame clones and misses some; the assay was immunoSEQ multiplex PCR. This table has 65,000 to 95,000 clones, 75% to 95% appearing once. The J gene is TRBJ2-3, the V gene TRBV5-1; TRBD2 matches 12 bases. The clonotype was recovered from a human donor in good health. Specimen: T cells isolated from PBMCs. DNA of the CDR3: TGCGCCAGCAGTTTACGACTAGCGGGGGCCCGAAGCACAGATACGCAGTATTTT. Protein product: CASSLRLAGARSTDTQYF.